This record looks at one T cell receptor beta chain sequence and its context. The ends were cut back, 5 bases at V and 3 bases at J, with 11 bases in the middle. The germline V gene encodes CDR1 LGHDT and CDR2 YNNKEL (reference sequence). This CDR3 is 13 amino acids long. Profiling relied on immunoSEQ multiplex PCR, and the TCRdb table lists in-frame clones only, not all of them. The repertoire holds 250,000 to 350,000 clones, with 75% to 90% as singletons. These data come from a study of blood T cell repertoires in COVID-19. Background on the study: Acute and convalescent COVID-19 specimens originated in the United States, Italy and Spain.

What was sequenced was peripheral blood. The V call is TRBV3-1 (or the pseudogene TRBV3-2), the J call TRBJ2-7; D is ambiguous. The TCR originated in a woman between 65 and 79 years old with COVID-19, enrolled during active disease. This chain's CDR3 is CASSSTWVYEQYF. Here the CDR3 DNA reads TGTGCCAGCAGCTCGACATGGGTCTACGAGCAGTACTTC.